This T cell receptor (beta chain) was identified in a study of T cell repertoires in cytomegalovirus infection (dated by TCRdb to the late 2010s). In terms of the full investigation: The HLA type of each donor mattered for the analysis, because public TCR beta signatures pointed to carriage of CMV infection along with the matching HLA type.

Beyond this particular receptor, the publication reports: Carriers of CMV infection plus the relevant HLA type were discriminated by the cumulative frequency of public TCR beta family members in the study cohort and in an independent approximately 340-donor cohort. In the ex vivo response, HLA-C-restricted CMV-specific TCR beta clonotypes were dominant, and in two of eight donors the single most frequent clonotype came from this HLA-C-restricted group.

Sequencer: Illumina HiSeq 1500. TCRdb redid the processing of the public reads, applying fastp at Q25 and MiXCR, and retained in-frame beta chains. Here each entry gathers all rows of one CDR3 protein and keeps the most common genes and DNA. This sample gives about 680,000 distinct CDR3 sequences in total; roughly 24% of them show up just once. Of the sample, approximately 8.2% falls within the top ten clones. V loses 4 bases, J loses 12 bases, and the germline ends lie 16 bases apart. Based on the germline V gene, the CDR1 and CDR2 sequences are MGHDK and SYGVNS. The CDR3 spans 13 residues, from the cysteine through the phenylalanine. Here the CDR3 DNA is all that survives: 39 bases in frame from base 1. As to this clonotype: Its specific antigen is unknown. There are no base qualities to consult, and no much larger clone falls within one base.

The sequence was obtained from a human donor in good health (CMV status not recorded). Some clones in this sample may be carry-over from other donors' samples. The specimen was CD8+ T cells from PBMCs. The chain is made from TRBV25-1 and TRBJ2-1; TRBD1 is possibly the D segment (5 matching bases). The sequenced DNA is TGTGCCAGCAGTGGATTCGACAGTAAAGGGCAGTTCTTC. This yields the protein CASSGFDSKGQFF.